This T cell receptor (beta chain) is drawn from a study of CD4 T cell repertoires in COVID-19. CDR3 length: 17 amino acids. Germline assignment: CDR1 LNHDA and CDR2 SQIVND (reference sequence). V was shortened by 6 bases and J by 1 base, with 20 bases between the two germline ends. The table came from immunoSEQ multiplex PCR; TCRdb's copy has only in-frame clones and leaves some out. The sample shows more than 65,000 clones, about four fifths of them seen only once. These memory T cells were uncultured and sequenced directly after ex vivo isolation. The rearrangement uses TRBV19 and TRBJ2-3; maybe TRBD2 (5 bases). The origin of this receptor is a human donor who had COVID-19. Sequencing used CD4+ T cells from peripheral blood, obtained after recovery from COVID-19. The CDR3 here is CASSSTRSGVGTDTQYF. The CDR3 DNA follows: TGTGCCAGTAGCTCGACCCGGTCCGGGGTCGGCACAGATACGCAGTATTTT.